The sample holds a few counts of the clone carrying this T cell receptor (beta chain). This sample was taken from a study of cytomegalovirus exposure and HLA in healthy donors. On the study more broadly: The study's early data release held tens of millions of unique TCRs from HLA-typed donors.

The PCR made use of 60 Vbeta and 13 Jbeta primers. Here immunoSEQ multiplex PCR was the method, and the copy in TCRdb shows in-frame clones only, minus some. Seen here are 99,000 or so clones, over 12% observed once, and the top ten hold around 0.83%. The CDR3 has 14 residues. The germline V gene encodes CDR1 LGHNA and CDR2 YSLEER. V lost 1 base to trimming and J lost 6 bases; unmatched junction nucleotides: 5. The chain employs TRBV4-3 and TRBJ1-2, with 7 bases that match TRBD1. The TCR was taken from a female donor in good health and CMV-seronegative. Material for sequencing was PBMCs. DNA of the CDR3: TGCGCCAGCAGCCAAGGGACAGGAGTTCATGGCTACACCTTC. Its translation is CASSQGTGVHGYTF.